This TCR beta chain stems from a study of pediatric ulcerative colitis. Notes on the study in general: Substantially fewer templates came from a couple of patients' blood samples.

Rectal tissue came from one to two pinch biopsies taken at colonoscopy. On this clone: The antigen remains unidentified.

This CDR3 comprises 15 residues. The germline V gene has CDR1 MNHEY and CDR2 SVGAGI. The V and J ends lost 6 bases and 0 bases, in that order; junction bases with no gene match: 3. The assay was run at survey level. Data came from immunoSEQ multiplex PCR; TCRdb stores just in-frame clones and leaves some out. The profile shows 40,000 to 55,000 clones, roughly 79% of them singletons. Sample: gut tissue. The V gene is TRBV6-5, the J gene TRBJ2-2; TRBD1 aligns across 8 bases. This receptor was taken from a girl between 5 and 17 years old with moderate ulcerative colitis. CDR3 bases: TGTGCCAGCAGCCGGACAGGGACGAACACCGGGGAGCTGTTTTTT. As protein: CASSRTGTNTGELFF.